This T cell receptor (beta chain) was retrieved from a study of identical twins. There were only healthy Caucasians among the donors. TCRdb ran MiXCR on the 5' RACE reads and lists one entry per CDR3 protein. The sample holds a few hundred thousand distinct CDR3 sequences, about 8.9% seen once. There are many counts of this clonotype. Its antigen is currently unknown. The germline gives CDR1 SGHDT, CDR2 YYEEEE. V lost 4 bases, J lost 5 bases, and 21 bases lay in between. The CDR3 has 16 residues. General observations from the study: Researchers reported excess low generation probability among twin-shared out-of-frame alpha sequences. Zero-insertion analyses could be partly confounded by invariant MAIT and iNKT cells. Fewer insertions were carried by abundant cord blood beta clonotypes, but none was seen in memory repertoires.

The sample also formed part of further work on yellow fever vaccine responses in identical twins.

What was sequenced was CD8+ T cells sorted from blood. The chain is built from TRBV5-6 and TRBJ2-5; D not resolved. The clonotype comes from a woman in her late teens or twenties in good health. This CDR3 is CASSRTKGPKRETQYF. The DNA of the CDR3 is TGTGCCAGCAGCCGCACAAAAGGACCTAAGAGGGAGACCCAGTACTTC.